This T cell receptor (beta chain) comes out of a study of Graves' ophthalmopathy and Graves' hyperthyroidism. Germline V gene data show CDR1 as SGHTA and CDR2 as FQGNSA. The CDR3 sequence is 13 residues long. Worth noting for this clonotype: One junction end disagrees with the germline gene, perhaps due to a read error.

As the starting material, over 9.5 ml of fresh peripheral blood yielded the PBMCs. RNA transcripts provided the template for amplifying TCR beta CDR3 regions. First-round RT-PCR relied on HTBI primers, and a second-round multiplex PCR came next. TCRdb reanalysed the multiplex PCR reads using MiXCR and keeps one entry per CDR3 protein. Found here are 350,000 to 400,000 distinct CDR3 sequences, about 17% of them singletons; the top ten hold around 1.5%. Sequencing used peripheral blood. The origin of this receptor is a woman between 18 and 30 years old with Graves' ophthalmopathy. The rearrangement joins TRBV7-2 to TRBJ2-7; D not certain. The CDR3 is CASSLALSSPKGF. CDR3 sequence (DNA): TGTGCCAGCAGCTTAGCGTTGAGTTCTCCGAAAGGCTTC.